A selection of T cell receptor beta chains follows, all from one sample in a study of vaccination and CD4 T cells after COVID-19. Via MiXCR, TCRdb re-called the PCR reads, giving one row per CDR3 protein. The sample holds over 12,000 distinct CDR3 sequences, about 30% seen once. Their antigen targets remain unknown. The sample was CD4+ T cells from blood, cultured in vitro, taken after SARS-CoV-2 vaccination. These receptors came from a human donor who had recovered from COVID-19. The CDR3 runs from the conserved cysteine through the conserved F or W. The D gene is left open where the match is weak. Expanded clones are given a class, and other clones once, few, many or no size at all.

V gene,D gene,clone size,J gene,CDR3 protein,CDR3 DNA
TRBV28,.,few,TRBJ2-1,CASSPRRDQQFF,TGTGCCAGCAGTCCGCGCCGGGACCAGCAGTTCTTC
TRBV4-1,TRBD1,few,TRBJ2-5,CASSREDRARGGRETQYF,TGCGCCAGCAGCCGCGAAGACAGGGCAAGAGGGGGTCGCGAGACCCAGTACTTC
TRBV10-3,.,.,TRBJ2-5,CAISERQAKETQYF,TGTGCCATCAGTGAACGGCAGGCTAAAGAGACCCAGTACTTC
TRBV6-1,.,few,TRBJ1-2,CATGLGGGTSGYTF,TGTGCCACCGGACTAGGGGGGGGAACTTCTGGCTACACCTTC
TRBV5-1,.,.,TRBJ2-3,CASSWGFLAVSTDTQYF,TGCGCCAGCAGCTGGGGATTCTTAGCGGTGAGCACAGATACGCAGTATTTT
TRBV6-1,.,few,TRBJ1-1,CASSDRRTANMNTEAFF,TGTGCCAGCAGTGATAGGAGGACCGCAAACATGAACACTGAAGCTTTCTTT
TRBV29-1,.,few,TRBJ1-5,CSATGGDNQPQHF,TGCAGCGCCACCGGGGGGGACAATCAGCCCCAGCATTTT
TRBV7-2,TRBD2,.,TRBJ2-5,CASSFLFAGGRGETQYF,TGTGCCAGCAGCTTTCTCTTCGCGGGAGGTCGGGGAGAGACCCAGTACTTC
TRBV28,.,.,TRBJ1-4,CATDGTQGRKLFF,TGTGCCACGGACGGGACGCAGGGAAGAAAACTGTTTTTT
TRBV24-1,TRBD1,once,TRBJ1-4,CATSDPGRTGEEKLFF,TGTGCCACCAGTGATCCCGGGCGGACAGGGGAAGAAAAACTGTTTTTT
TRBV28,.,.,TRBJ2-5,CASSSGPQRETQYF,TGTGCCAGCAGTTCCGGCCCACAAAGAGAGACCCAGTACTTC
TRBV7-2,TRBD1,.,TRBJ1-1,CASSSQVRGQGNTEAFF,TGTGCCAGCAGCTCCCAAGTCAGGGGGCAGGGGAACACTGAAGCTTTCTTT
TRBV29-1,.,.,TRBJ1-1,CSVSRGQGEAFF,TGCAGCGTTTCCCGGGGGCAGGGTGAAGCTTTCTTT
TRBV7-9,TRBD2,few,TRBJ2-2,CASGRTSGRANTGELFF,TGTGCCAGCGGAAGGACTAGCGGGAGGGCCAACACCGGGGAGCTGTTTTTT
TRBV28,TRBD2,.,TRBJ2-4,CASSLPGLADNKNIQYF,TGTGCCAGCAGTCTACCGGGACTAGCGGACAACAAAAACATTCAGTACTTC
TRBV28,.,few,TRBJ2-7,CASRLRRDSSGYEQYF,TGTGCCAGCAGACTGAGGCGGGATTCATCAGGATACGAGCAGTACTTC
TRBV9,TRBD2,.,TRBJ2-3,CASSVSGLAGRTDTQYF,TGTGCCAGCAGCGTCTCGGGACTAGCGGGAAGAACAGATACGCAGTATTTT
TRBV21-1,.,once,TRBJ2-5,CASSKEETGGAGETQYF,TGTGCCAGCAGCAAAGAGGAGACAGGGGGCGCGGGGGAGACCCAGTACTTC
TRBV27,.,.,TRBJ2-3,CASRKGSGLDTQYF,TGTGCCAGCCGAAAGGGGTCCGGGTTAGATACGCAGTATTTT
TRBV29-1,.,.,TRBJ1-2,CSVGTELYGYTF,TGCAGCGTTGGGACGGAGCTTTATGGCTACACCTTC
TRBV28,.,.,TRBJ2-5,CASSLRGTQYF,TGTGCCAGCAGTCTGCGGGGGACCCAGTACTTC
TRBV24-1,.,few,TRBJ1-1,CATSGQGGTEAFF,TGTGCCACCAGTGGGCAGGGCGGGACTGAAGCTTTCTTT
TRBV28,.,.,TRBJ1-1,CASKPDKLNTEAFF,TGTGCCAGCAAGCCCGACAAATTGAACACTGAAGCTTTCTTT
TRBV27,.,.,TRBJ1-1,CASSLSTQYTEAFF,TGTGCCAGCAGTTTATCTACCCAGTACACTGAAGCTTTCTTT
TRBV7-2,.,few,TRBJ1-1,CASSLSGMEAFF,TGTGCCAGCAGCTTAAGTGGAATGGAAGCTTTCTTT
TRBV7-6,TRBD1,.,TRBJ2-4,CASSATGGAGNIQYF,TGTGCCAGCAGCGCTACAGGGGGCGCGGGAAACATTCAGTACTTC
TRBV27,.,.,TRBJ1-1,CASSFHGAGDTEAFF,TGTGCCAGCAGTTTCCACGGGGCGGGGGACACTGAAGCTTTCTTT
TRBV19,.,few,TRBJ2-3,CASSIRRDHTDTQYF,TGTGCCAGTAGTATTAGGCGGGATCACACAGATACGCAGTATTTT
TRBV11-3,.,.,TRBJ2-7,CASSLAPGTSYEQYF,TGTGCCAGCAGCTTAGCCCCAGGCACCTCCTACGAGCAGTACTTC
TRBV20-1,.,few,TRBJ2-7,CSARAGQGKREQYF,TGCAGTGCTAGAGCTGGGCAGGGAAAGCGCGAGCAGTACTTC
TRBV10-3,.,few,TRBJ2-2,CAISDQVLPELFF,TGTGCCATCAGTGATCAGGTTCTCCCGGAACTGTTTTTT
TRBV5-6,.,.,TRBJ2-2,CASNREINGELFF,TGTGCCAGCAACCGGGAGATTAACGGGGAGCTGTTTTTT
TRBV7-9,.,.,TRBJ2-3,CASSLDGHATDTQYF,TGTGCCAGCAGCTTGGATGGACACGCCACAGATACGCAGTATTTT
TRBV7-9,TRBD1,few,TRBJ1-1,CASSLGQGSSNTEAFF,TGTGCCAGCAGCTTGGGACAGGGATCGTCGAACACTGAAGCTTTCTTT
TRBV28,.,few,TRBJ1-2,CASGRTNYGYTF,TGTGCCAGCGGAAGGACTAACTATGGCTACACCTTC
TRBV23-1,.,.,TRBJ2-7,CASSQSPEAYEQYF,TGCGCCAGCAGTCAATCTCCCGAGGCTTACGAGCAGTACTTC
TRBV18,TRBD1,.,TRBJ2-7,CASSPLPAGQGKYEQYF,TGTGCCAGCTCACCACTACCAGCAGGACAGGGAAAATACGAGCAGTACTTC
TRBV6-2/TRBV6-3,TRBD1,.,TRBJ2-7,CASSYGGGQVSFFF,TGTGCCAGCAGTTATGGAGGAGGACAGGTCTCCTTCTTCTTC
TRBV7-8,.,.,TRBJ1-5,CASSLDREQPQHF,TGTGCCAGCAGCTTAGACAGGGAACAGCCCCAGCATTTT
TRBV6-1,.,few,TRBJ2-5,CASSSLLETQYF,TGTGCCAGCAGCTCCCTGTTAGAGACCCAGTACTTC
TRBV19,.,few,TRBJ1-3,CASSHGTNSGNTIYF,TGTGCCAGTAGTCACGGAACCAACTCTGGAAACACCATATATTTT
TRBV7-2,TRBD2,few,TRBJ2-2,CASSLQLAGAANTGELFF,TGTGCCAGCAGCTTACAACTAGCGGGAGCTGCGAACACCGGGGAGCTGTTTTTT
TRBV25-1,.,.,TRBJ1-1,CASSEWSIRGTEAFF,TGTGCCAGCAGTGAATGGAGTATCAGGGGCACTGAAGCTTTCTTT
TRBV20-1,.,medium-sized,TRBJ1-1,CSARDLDIINTEAFF,TGCAGTGCTAGAGATCTCGACATTATAAACACTGAAGCTTTCTTT
TRBV6-2/TRBV6-3,.,once,TRBJ2-7,CASSISGGTQAYEQYF,TGTGCCAGCAGCATATCTGGGGGGACGCAAGCCTACGAGCAGTACTTC
TRBV20-1,.,.,TRBJ1-1,CSARDPGRPEAFF,TGCAGTGCTAGAGATCCGGGGCGACCTGAAGCTTTCTTT
TRBV18,TRBD1,.,TRBJ2-2,CASSPDRGSGELFF,TGTGCCAGCTCACCGGACAGGGGATCCGGGGAGCTGTTTTTT
TRBV7-2,TRBD2,.,TRBJ2-3,CASSFRLAGDRDTQYF,TGTGCCAGCAGCTTCAGATTAGCGGGAGACAGAGATACGCAGTATTTT